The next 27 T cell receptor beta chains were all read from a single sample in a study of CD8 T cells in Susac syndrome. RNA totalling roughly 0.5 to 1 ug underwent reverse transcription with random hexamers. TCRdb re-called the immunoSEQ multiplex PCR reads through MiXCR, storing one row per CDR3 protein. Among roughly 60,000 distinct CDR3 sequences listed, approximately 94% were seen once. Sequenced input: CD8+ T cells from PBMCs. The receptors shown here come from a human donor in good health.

CDR3 DNA sequence: TGTGCCAGTAGCCACAGTGGCGAGCAGTACTTC. This encodes CASSHSGEQYF. This chain uses TRBV19 with TRBJ2-7; D not resolved. CDR1 and CDR2 (germline): LNHDA, SQIVND (reference sequence). The CDR3 totals 11 residues. With 6 bases removed from V and 6 bases from J, the gap between germline ends came to 9 bases.

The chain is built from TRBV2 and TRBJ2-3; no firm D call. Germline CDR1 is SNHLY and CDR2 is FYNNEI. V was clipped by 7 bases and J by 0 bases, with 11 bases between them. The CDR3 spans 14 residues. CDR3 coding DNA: TGTGCCAGCATGGGCGGACCAAGCACAGATACGCAGTATTTT. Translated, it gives CASMGGPSTDTQYF.

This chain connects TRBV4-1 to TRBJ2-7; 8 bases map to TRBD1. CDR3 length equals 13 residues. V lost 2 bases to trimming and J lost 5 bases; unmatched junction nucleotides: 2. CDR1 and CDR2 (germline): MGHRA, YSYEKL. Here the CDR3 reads CASSQPTGDEQYF. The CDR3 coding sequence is TGCGCCAGCAGCCAACCGACAGGGGACGAGCAGTACTTC.

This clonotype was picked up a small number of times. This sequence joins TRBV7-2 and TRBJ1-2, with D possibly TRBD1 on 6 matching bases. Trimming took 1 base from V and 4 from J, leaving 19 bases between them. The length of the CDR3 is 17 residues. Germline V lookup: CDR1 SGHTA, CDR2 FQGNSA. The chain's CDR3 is CASSLGSASDSVYGYTF. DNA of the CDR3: TGTGCCAGCAGCTTAGGATCGGCCTCGGACAGTGTCTATGGCTACACCTTC.

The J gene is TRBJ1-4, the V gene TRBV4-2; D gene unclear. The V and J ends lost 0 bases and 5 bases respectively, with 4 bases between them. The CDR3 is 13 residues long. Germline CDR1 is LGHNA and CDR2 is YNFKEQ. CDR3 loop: CASSQEGNEKLFF. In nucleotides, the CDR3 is TGTGCCAGCAGCCAAGAGGGAAATGAAAAACTGTTTTTT.

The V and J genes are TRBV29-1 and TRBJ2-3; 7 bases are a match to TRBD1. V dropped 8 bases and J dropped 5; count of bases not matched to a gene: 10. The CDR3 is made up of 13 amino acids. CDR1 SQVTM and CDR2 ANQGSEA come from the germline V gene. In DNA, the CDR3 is TGCAGCCTCCGGGACAGCTTTAGAGATACGCAGTATTTT. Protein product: CSLRDSFRDTQYF.

The CDR3 DNA is TGCAGTGCTGGGGACAGGGGGATCTCCTACGAGCAGTACTTC. Its translation is CSAGDRGISYEQYF. The V gene is TRBV20-1, the J gene TRBJ2-7; the match to TRBD1 covers 11 bases. This CDR3 comprises 14 residues. With 5 bases clipped from V and 0 bases from J, the junction kept 3 bases outside the gene matches. Germline CDR1 reads DFQATT; CDR2 reads SNEGSKA (reference sequence).

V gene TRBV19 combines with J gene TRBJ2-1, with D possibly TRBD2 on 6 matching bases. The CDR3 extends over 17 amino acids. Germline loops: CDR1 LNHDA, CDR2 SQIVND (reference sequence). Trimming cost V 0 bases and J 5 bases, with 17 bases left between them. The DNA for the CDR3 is TGTGCCAGTAGTATAGATCAGGGACTCCTCGTTGACAATGAGCAGTTCTTC. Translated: CASSIDQGLLVDNEQFF.

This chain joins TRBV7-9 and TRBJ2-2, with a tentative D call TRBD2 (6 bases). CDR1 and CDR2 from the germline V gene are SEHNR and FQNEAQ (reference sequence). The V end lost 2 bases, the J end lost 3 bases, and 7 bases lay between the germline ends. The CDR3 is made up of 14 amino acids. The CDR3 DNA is TGTGCCAGCAGCTTACCGGGGGACACCGGGGAGCTGTTTTTT. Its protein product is CASSLPGDTGELFF.

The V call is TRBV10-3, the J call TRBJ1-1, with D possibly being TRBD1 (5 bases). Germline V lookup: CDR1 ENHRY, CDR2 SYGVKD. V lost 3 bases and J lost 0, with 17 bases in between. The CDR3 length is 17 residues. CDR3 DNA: TGTGCCATCAGTGAAGCCGGGACCCTGGAGGTGAACACTGAAGCTTTCTTT. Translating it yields CAISEAGTLEVNTEAFF.

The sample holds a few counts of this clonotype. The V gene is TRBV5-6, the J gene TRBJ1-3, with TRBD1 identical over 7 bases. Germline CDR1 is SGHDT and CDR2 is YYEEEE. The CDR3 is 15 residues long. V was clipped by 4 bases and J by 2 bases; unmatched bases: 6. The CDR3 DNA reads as TGTGCCAGCAGCGGAACAGGGGCCACTGGAAACACCATATATTTT. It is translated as CASSGTGATGNTIYF.

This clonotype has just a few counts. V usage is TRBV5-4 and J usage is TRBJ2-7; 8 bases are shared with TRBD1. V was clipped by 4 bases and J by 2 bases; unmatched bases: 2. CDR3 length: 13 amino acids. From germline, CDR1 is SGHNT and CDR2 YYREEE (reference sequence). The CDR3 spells CASSGTGAYEQYF. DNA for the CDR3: TGTGCCAGCAGCGGGACAGGAGCCTACGAGCAGTACTTC.

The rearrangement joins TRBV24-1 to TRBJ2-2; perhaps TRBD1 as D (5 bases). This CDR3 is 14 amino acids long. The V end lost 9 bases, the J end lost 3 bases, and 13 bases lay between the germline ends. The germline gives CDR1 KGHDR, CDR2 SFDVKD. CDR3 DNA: TGTGCCACCCAGGGTTCGAGTGACACCGGGGAGCTGTTTTTT. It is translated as CATQGSSDTGELFF.

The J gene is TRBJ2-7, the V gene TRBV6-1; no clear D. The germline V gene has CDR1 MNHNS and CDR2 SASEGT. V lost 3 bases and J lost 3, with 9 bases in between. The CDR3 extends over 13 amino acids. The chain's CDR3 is CASSERAFYEQYF. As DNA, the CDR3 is TGTGCCAGCAGTGAGAGAGCTTTCTACGAGCAGTACTTC.

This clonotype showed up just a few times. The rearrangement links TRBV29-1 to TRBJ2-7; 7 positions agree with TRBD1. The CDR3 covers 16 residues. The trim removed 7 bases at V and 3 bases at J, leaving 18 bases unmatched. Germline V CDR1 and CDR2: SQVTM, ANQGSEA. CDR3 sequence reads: CSGLDRVGLEIYEQYF. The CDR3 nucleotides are TGCAGCGGTTTAGACAGGGTAGGGTTGGAGATCTACGAGCAGTACTTC.

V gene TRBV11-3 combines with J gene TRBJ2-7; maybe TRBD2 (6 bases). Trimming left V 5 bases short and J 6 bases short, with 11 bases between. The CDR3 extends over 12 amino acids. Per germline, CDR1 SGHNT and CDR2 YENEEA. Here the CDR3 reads CASSAGTAEQYF. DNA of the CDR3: TGTGCCAGCAGCGCGGGGACGGCCGAGCAGTACTTC.

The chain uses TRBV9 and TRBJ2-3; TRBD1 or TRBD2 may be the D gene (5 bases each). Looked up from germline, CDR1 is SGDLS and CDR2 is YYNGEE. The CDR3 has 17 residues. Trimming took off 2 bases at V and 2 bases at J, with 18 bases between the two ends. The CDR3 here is CASSVGVVVADTDTQYF. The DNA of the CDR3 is TGTGCCAGCAGCGTGGGGGTGGTTGTAGCAGACACAGATACGCAGTATTTT.

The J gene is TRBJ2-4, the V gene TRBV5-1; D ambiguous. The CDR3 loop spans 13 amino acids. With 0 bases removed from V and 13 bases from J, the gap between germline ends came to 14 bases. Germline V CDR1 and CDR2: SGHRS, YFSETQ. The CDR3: CASSLARPPGQYF. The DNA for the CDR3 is TGCGCCAGCAGCTTGGCCAGGCCCCCGGGCCAGTACTTC.

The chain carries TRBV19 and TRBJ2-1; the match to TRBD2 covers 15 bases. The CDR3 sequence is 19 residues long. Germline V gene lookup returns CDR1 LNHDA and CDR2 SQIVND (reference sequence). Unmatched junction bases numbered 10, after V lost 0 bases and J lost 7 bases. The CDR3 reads CASSIDPWTSGGAWNEQFF. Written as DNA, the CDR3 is TGTGCCAGTAGTATAGATCCCTGGACTAGCGGGGGGGCCTGGAATGAGCAGTTCTTC.

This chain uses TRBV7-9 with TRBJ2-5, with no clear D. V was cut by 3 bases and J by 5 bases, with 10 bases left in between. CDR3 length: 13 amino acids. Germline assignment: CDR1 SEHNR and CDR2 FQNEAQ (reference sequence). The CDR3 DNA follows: TGTGCCAGCAGCTTTCAGAGCAACGAGACCCAGTACTTC. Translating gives CASSFQSNETQYF.

CDR3 residues: CASSSGQATDDTQYF. For the CDR3, the DNA is TGTGCCAGCAGCTCGGGACAGGCTACGGATGATACGCAGTATTTT. V gene TRBV5-4 combines with J gene TRBJ2-3; 8 nucleotides align to TRBD1. From germline, CDR1 is SGHNT and CDR2 YYREEE (reference sequence). The CDR3 consists of 15 residues. The junction had 9 bases not matched to a gene; V was cut back by 3 bases and J by 6 bases.

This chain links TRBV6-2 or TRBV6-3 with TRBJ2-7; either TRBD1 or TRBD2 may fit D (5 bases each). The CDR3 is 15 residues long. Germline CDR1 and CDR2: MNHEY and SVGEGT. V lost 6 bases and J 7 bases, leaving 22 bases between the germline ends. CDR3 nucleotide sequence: TGTGCCAGCAGCCCGGATCCGGGACCGTTTTCTGAGCAGTACTTC. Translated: CASSPDPGPFSEQYF.

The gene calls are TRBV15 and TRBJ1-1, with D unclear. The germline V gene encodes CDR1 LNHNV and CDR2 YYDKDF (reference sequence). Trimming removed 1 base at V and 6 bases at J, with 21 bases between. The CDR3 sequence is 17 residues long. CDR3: CATSRAPRGRGGAEAFF. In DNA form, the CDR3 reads TGTGCCACCAGCAGAGCGCCCCGAGGACGGGGTGGCGCTGAAGCTTTCTTT. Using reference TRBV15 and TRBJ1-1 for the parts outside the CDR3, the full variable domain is DAMVIQNPRYQVTQFGKPVTLSCSQTLNHNVMYWYQQKSSQAPKLLFHYYDKDFNNEADTPDNFQSRRPNTSFCFLDIRSPGLGDTAMYLCATSRAPRGRGGAEAFFGQGTRLTVV.

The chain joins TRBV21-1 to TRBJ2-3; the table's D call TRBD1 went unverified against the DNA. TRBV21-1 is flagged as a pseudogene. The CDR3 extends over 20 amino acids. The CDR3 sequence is CASSKVAQGPMRFSTDTQYF. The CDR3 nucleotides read TGTGCCAGCAGCAAAGTGGCACAGGGACCTATGAGATTTAGCACAGATACGCAGTATTTT.

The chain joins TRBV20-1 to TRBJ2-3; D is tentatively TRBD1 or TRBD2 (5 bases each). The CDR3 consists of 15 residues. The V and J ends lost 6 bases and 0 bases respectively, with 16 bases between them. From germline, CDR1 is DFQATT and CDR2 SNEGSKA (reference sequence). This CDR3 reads CSARGVAESTDTQYF. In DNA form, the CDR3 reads TGCAGTGCCCGAGGGGTGGCGGAGAGCACAGATACGCAGTATTTT.

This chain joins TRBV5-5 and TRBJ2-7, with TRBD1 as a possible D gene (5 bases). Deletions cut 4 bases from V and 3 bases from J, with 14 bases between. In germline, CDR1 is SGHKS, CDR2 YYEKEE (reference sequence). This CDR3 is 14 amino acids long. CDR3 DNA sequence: TGTGCCAGCAGCCAGGGTAGAAGGCTCTACGAGCAGTACTTC. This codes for CASSQGRRLYEQYF.

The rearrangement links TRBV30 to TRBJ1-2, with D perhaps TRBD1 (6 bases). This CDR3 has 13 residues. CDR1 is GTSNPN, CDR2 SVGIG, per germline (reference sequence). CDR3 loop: CAGENSQGLGYTF. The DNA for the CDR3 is TGTGCTGGCGAGAATTCACAGGGCCTTGGCTACACCTTC. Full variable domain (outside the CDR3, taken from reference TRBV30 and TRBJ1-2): SQTIHQWPATLVQPVGSPLSLECTVEGTSNPNLYWYRQAAGRGLQLLFYSVGIGQISSEVPQNLSASRPQDRQFILSSKKLLLSDSGFYLCAGENSQGLGYTFGSGTRLTVV.